One T cell receptor (beta chain) is described in this entry. In the naive CD8 group, cells lacked CD45RO and were positively selected for CCR7, so terminally differentiated effector memory CD45RA+ cells were left out. The protocol was immunoSEQ multiplex PCR, while the TCRdb copy is restricted to in-frame clones and leaves out a portion. In the table there are 2 million to 2.5 million clones, about 92% of which are singletons. These data come from a study of shared clonotypes between healthy human individuals. V lost 3 bases and J 3 bases, leaving 12 bases between the germline ends. CDR3 length: 14 amino acids. CDR1 SGHTA and CDR2 FQGNSA come from the germline V gene.

V gene TRBV7-2 combines with J gene TRBJ2-7; D is possibly TRBD2 (6 bases). The sample was naive CD8+ T cells from PBMCs. The clonotype was recovered from a man between 18 and 29 years old in good health. Some clones in this sample may be carry-over from other donors' samples. In nucleotides, the CDR3 is TGTGCCAGCAGCTTCCCCGGACTATACTACGAGCAGTACTTC. Its translation: CASSFPGLYYEQYF.